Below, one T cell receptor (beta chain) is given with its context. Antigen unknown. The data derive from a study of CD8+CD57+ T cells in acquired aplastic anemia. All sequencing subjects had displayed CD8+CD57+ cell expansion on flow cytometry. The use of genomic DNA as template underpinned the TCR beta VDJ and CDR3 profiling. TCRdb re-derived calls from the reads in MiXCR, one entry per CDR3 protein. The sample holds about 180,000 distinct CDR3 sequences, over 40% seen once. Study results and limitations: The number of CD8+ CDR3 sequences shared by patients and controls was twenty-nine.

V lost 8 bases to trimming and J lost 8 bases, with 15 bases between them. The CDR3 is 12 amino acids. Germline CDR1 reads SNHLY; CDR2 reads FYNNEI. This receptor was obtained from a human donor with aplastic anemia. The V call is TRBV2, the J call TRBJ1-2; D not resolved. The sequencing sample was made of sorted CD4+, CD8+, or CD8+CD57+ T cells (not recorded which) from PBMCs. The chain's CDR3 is CASALGFSGYTF. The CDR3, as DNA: TGTGCCAGCGCGTTGGGGTTCTCAGGCTACACCTTC.